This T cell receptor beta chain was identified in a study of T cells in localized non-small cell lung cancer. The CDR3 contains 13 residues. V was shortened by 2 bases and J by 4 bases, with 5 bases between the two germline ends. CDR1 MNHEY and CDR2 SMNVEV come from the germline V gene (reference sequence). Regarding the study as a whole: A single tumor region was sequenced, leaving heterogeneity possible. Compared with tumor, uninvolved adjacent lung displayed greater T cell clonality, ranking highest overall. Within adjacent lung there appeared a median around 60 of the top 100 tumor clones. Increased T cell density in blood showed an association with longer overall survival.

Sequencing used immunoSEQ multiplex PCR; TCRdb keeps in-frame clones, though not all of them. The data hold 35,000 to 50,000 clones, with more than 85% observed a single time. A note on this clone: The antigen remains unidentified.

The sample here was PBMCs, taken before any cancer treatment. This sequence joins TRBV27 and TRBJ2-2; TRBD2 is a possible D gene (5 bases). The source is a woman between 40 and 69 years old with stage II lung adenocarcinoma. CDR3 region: CASSLAGTGELFF. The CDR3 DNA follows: TGTGCCAGCAGTTTAGCGGGCACCGGGGAGCTGTTTTTT.